This T cell receptor beta chain is from a study of blood T cell repertoires in COVID-19. The germline gives CDR1 SGHKS, CDR2 YYEKEE (reference sequence). V was shortened by 2 bases and J by 8 bases, with 10 bases between the two germline ends. This CDR3 region has 13 residues. Assay: immunoSEQ multiplex PCR; the TCRdb copy retains only in-frame clones and omits some. The sample carries some 300,000 clones, 70% to 90% recorded once. Donors of Cohort 3 who recovered were those that had two negative PCRs, clearance, or symptom resolution. The sequencing input was PBMCs or T cells enriched from blood (not recorded which). The clonotype comes from a woman aged 25 to 39 who had recovered from COVID-19. The rearrangement joins TRBV5-5 to TRBJ1-4, with D possibly TRBD1 on 5 matching bases. In DNA, the CDR3 is TGTGCCAGCAGCTTAGAAGGGGAAGAAAAACTGTTTTTT. Its translation is CASSLEGEEKLFF.